This T cell receptor (beta chain) was profiled in a study of shared clonotypes between healthy human individuals. TCRdb keeps only in-frame clones here, not all; method: immunoSEQ multiplex PCR. The data show 2 million to 3 million clones, approximately 93% seen once. The CDR3 is made up of 14 amino acids. Germline V lookup: CDR1 SGHVS, CDR2 FQNEAQ. Between the trimmed V and J ends, which lost 5 bases and 1 base, there was a span of 11 bases. J is TRBJ2-5 and V is TRBV7-8; possibly TRBD1 or TRBD2 for D (5 bases each). Sequencing was done on a sample of naive CD4+ T cells from PBMCs. Subset defined: CD45RA+ positively selected. The clonotype comes from a man between 18 and 29 years old in good health. Some clones in this sample may be carry-over from other donors' samples. The CDR3 DNA follows: TGTGCCAGCAGCGGCCGGGACGGCCAAGAGACCCAGTACTTC. This codes for CASSGRDGQETQYF.